The 15 T cell receptor beta chains reported below all come from one sample, sequenced in a study of preoperative IRX-2 immunotherapy in early breast cancer. Treatment noted: preoperative locoregional IRX-2 cytokine immunotherapy. Profiling relied on immunoSEQ multiplex PCR, and the TCRdb table lists in-frame clones only, not all of them. Of fewer than 25,000 clones listed, about 90% were seen once; the top ten hold less than 35%. The sample in question was tumor tissue, obtained after IRX-2 immunotherapy. The receptors derive from a human donor with breast cancer.

This chain joins TRBV10-3 and TRBJ2-3; D assignment may be TRBD1 or TRBD2 (6 bases each). This CDR3 has 15 amino acids. The V gene lost 3 bases and the J gene lost 2 bases, with 12 bases spanning the gap. Germline loops: CDR1 ENHRY, CDR2 SYGVKD. Here the CDR3 DNA reads TGTGCCATCAGTGATCTCGGGGGCCACACAGATACGCAGTATTTT. Residues: CAISDLGGHTDTQYF.

The V call is TRBV5-1, the J call TRBJ2-1; a possible D gene is TRBD2 (6 bases). The V end lost 0 bases, the J end lost 1 base, and 14 bases lay between the germline ends. Germline V gives CDR1 SGHRS, CDR2 YFSETQ. The CDR3 spans 17 residues. CDR3 protein: CASSLAGSGRSYNEQFF. CDR3 DNA: TGCGCCAGCAGCTTGGCCGGGTCGGGGAGGTCCTACAATGAGCAGTTCTTC.

This clone was recorded once. V usage is TRBV7-9 and J usage is TRBJ1-3; possibly TRBD1 for D (5 bases). Germline-derived CDR1 and CDR2 are SEHNR and FQNEAQ (reference sequence). There are 12 residues in the CDR3. V was trimmed by 5 bases and J by 8 bases, leaving 10 bases between them. CDR3 DNA: TGTGCCAGCAGCGTCGGGACCGACACCATATATTTT. As protein: CASSVGTDTIYF.

V gene TRBV5-1 combines with J gene TRBJ1-5; D unresolved. V lost 7 bases, J lost 6 bases, and 14 bases lay in between. This CDR3 comprises 13 residues. Germline CDR1 and CDR2: SGHRS and YFSETQ. DNA of the CDR3: TGCGCCAGCTTTCGGATGTGCGTTCAGCCCCAGCATTTT. Translation gives CASFRMCVQPQHF.

The genes are TRBV5-1 and TRBJ2-3; D call uncertain. The CDR3 is 12 residues long. V was trimmed by 0 bases and J by 6 bases, leaving 5 bases between them. Germline V gives CDR1 SGHRS, CDR2 YFSETQ. CDR3 DNA: TGCGCCAGCAGCTTGGTGGGGGATACGCAGTATTTT. Its translation: CASSLVGDTQYF.

The chain carries TRBV6-4 and TRBJ2-1; 10 positions agree with TRBD2. Germline trimming cut 7 bases from V and 3 bases from J; bases unmatched to any gene: 6. The CDR3 runs to 15 residues. In germline, CDR1 is MRHNA, CDR2 SNTAGT. Here the CDR3 DNA reads TGTGCCAGCATCCTAGCGGGGGCCAACTACAATGAGCAGTTCTTC. Its protein is CASILAGANYNEQFF.

This clone was counted a few times. The chain combines TRBV27 with TRBJ2-7; D assignment may be TRBD1 or TRBD2 (5 bases each). Between the trimmed V and J ends, which lost 2 bases and 10 bases, there was a span of 21 bases. The length of the CDR3 is 15 residues. Germline V gives CDR1 MNHEY, CDR2 SMNVEV (reference sequence). The CDR3 protein is CASSLKGSLYRIQYV. The CDR3 DNA reads TGTGCCAGCAGTTTAAAGGGGAGTTTGTATCGTATACAGTACGTC.

The V call is TRBV13, the J call TRBJ2-1; TRBD1 might be the D (5 bases). Germline CDR1 and CDR2: PRHDT and FYEKMQ (reference sequence). V was trimmed by 0 bases and J by 3 bases, leaving 18 bases between them. The CDR3 consists of 18 residues. The CDR3 coding sequence is TGTGCCAGCAGCTTAGGTTGGGTTTCGACAGATTACTACAATGAGCAGTTCTTC. The encoded protein is CASSLGWVSTDYYNEQFF.

V usage is TRBV30 and J usage is TRBJ1-6, with 8 bases lining up with TRBD1. The CDR3 runs 13 residues. V gave up 4 bases and J gave up 6 bases; unmatched junction bases: 2. Germline V lookup: CDR1 GTSNPN, CDR2 SVGIG (reference sequence). This chain's CDR3 is CAWTGGPNSPLHF. The CDR3, as DNA: TGTGCCTGGACAGGGGGCCCTAATTCACCCCTCCACTTT. Full variable domain (rest looked up from reference TRBV30 and TRBJ1-6): SQTIHQWPATLVQPVGSPLSLECTVEGTSNPNLYWYRQAAGRGLQLLFYSVGIGQISSEVPQNLSASRPQDRQFILSSKKLLLSDSGFYLCAWTGGPNSPLHFGNGTRLTVT.

The V gene is TRBV18, the J gene TRBJ1-2; no firm D call. The length of the CDR3 is 14 residues. V was shortened by 3 bases and J by 8 bases, with 16 bases between the two germline ends. Germline V gene sequence: CDR1 KGHSH, CDR2 LQKENI. The CDR3 sequence: CASSPVDLALGYTF. Here the CDR3 DNA reads TGTGCCAGCTCACCCGTGGACCTTGCGTTAGGCTACACCTTC.

This clone occurred once. The chain has TRBV14 and TRBJ2-1, with 9 bases that match TRBD2. There are 16 residues in the CDR3. J lost 8 bases, V lost 1 base, and 9 bases had no gene match. CDR1 SGHDN and CDR2 FVKESK come from the germline V gene. CDR3 DNA sequence: TGTGCCAGCAGCCAAGTTGCGGGGGGGTTGTTTTATGAGCAGTTCTTC. This encodes CASSQVAGGLFYEQFF.

The chain has TRBV5-1 and TRBJ1-6, with a possible D match to TRBD1 (6 bases). The CDR3 runs to 14 residues. CDR1 is SGHRS and CDR2 is YFSETQ in the germline V gene. V lost 2 bases to trimming and J lost 8 bases, with 11 bases between them. CDR3 in amino acids: CASSFMNRDSPLHF. Written as DNA, the CDR3 is TGCGCCAGCAGCTTTATGAACAGGGATTCACCCCTCCACTTT.

The chain combines TRBV19 with TRBJ1-2, with 12 bases fitting TRBD1. The V segment lost 4 bases and the J segment 8 bases; nucleotides outside the gene matches: 8. Germline CDR1 is LNHDA and CDR2 is SQIVND (reference sequence). This CDR3 has 15 amino acids. This chain's CDR3 is CASSTTGTGGMGYTF. The DNA for the CDR3 is TGTGCCAGTAGTACAACCGGGACAGGGGGCATGGGCTACACCTTC.

The V call is TRBV19, the J call TRBJ1-5; no clear D gene. This CDR3 region has 15 residues. Trimming took off 6 bases at V and 0 bases at J, with 12 bases between the two ends. Germline lookup yields CDR1 LNHDA and CDR2 SQIVND (reference sequence). CDR3 sequence (DNA): TGTGCCAGTAGAAGGACGGATTATAGCAATCAGCCCCAGCATTTT. This gives the protein CASRRTDYSNQPQHF. Supplemented by reference TRBV19 and TRBJ1-5, the full variable domain reads DGGITQSPKYLFRKEGQNVTLSCEQNLNHDAMYWYRQDPGQGLRLIYYSQIVNDFQKGDIAEGYSVSREKKESFPLTVTSAQKNPTAFYLCASRRTDYSNQPQHFGDGTRLSIL.

Only one count was recorded for this clone. This chain connects TRBV19 to TRBJ1-5; D is unresolved. Germline V gene sequence: CDR1 LNHDA, CDR2 SQIVND (reference sequence). CDR3 length equals 15 residues. The V end lost 6 bases, the J end lost 0 bases, and 12 bases lay between the germline ends. The CDR3 here is CASRPTSYSNQPQHF. The CDR3, as DNA: TGTGCCAGTAGGCCGACATCTTATAGCAATCAGCCCCAGCATTTT.